This note documents a single T cell receptor beta chain sequence. The antigen is undetermined. Trimming cost V 3 bases and J 7 bases; bases outside gene matches: 13. Germline V gene sequence: CDR1 MDHEN, CDR2 SYDVKM. CDR3 length equals 16 residues. These data originate in a study of T cell responses to AZD1222 COVID-19 vaccine. Findings of the study overall: Spike-specific TCR breadth and depth went up after people got two AZD1222 doses. White British people made up most donors, females outnumbered males, and clonal diversity was possibly underestimated.

Here immunoSEQ multiplex PCR was the method, and the copy in TCRdb shows in-frame clones only, minus some. In the table there are some 120,000 clones, about 93% of which are singletons. This receptor was obtained from an adult in good health. This sequence joins TRBV28 and TRBJ2-7; TRBD1 matches at 9 bases. The material sequenced was peripheral blood, taken on day 0 of AZD1222 vaccination. In DNA form, the CDR3 reads TGTGCCAGCAGTTTCGCGAGGACAGGGGTGAGGAGGGAGCAGTACTTC. Translated, it gives CASSFARTGVRREQYF.